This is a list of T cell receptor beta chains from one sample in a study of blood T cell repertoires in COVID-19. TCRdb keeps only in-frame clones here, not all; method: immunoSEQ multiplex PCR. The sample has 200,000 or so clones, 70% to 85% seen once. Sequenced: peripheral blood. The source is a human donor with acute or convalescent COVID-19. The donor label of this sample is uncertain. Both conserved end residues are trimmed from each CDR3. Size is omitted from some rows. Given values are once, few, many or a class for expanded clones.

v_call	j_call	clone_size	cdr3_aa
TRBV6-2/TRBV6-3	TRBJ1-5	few	ASSPPGRGSQPQH
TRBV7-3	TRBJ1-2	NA	ASSSRQGIGGYT
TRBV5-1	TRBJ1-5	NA	ASSLGTGRRGQPQH
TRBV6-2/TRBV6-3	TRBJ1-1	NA	ASSYTVDRGDTEAF
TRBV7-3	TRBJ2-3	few	ASSQTITGLNTQY
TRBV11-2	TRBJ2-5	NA	ASSFDGRLAGGETQY
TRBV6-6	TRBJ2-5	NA	ASSDRQETQY
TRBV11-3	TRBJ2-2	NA	ASSPSTTGNTGELF
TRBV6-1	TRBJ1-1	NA	ASSEALRPLGTEAF
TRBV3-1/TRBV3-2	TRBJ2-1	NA	ASSQGTGHNEQF
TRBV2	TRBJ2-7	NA	ASSEWVGLASSEQY
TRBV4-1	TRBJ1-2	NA	ASSQDLIGSGKGYT
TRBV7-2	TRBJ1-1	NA	ASSPRQGPVAF
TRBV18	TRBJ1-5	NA	ASSPQGMVQPQH
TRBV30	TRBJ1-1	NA	AWRGGNRETEAF
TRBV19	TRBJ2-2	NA	ASSTQTGRGTGELF
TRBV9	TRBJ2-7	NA	ASSVSGGQGNEQY
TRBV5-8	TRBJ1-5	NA	ASGGPGLPNQPQH
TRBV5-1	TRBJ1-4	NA	ASSLEGQGSNEKLF
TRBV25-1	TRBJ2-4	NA	ASSDRGRAKNIQY